Following are 21 T cell receptor beta chains from one sample sequenced in a study of T-cell reconstitution after alpha-beta-depleted transplantation in children (TCRdb year 2016). Per the publication, the treatment or condition label means: allogeneic hematopoietic cell transplantation with graft depleted of TCRalphabeta T cells and CD19 B cells. The library was made by PCR. The sequencer listed for this sample is Illumina HiSeq 2500. To normalize quantification of the TCRbeta repertoire, the TCR libraries were built with molecular barcoding that relied on unique molecular identifiers. TCRdb trimmed the raw reads at Q25, called clones with MiXCR and kept productive beta chains. Each entry merges the rows of one CDR3 protein and shows their most common DNA and genes. The sample data list 440,000 or so distinct CDR3 sequences, and over 40% of these were observed just once. In total, the top ten clones hold 25% to 30% of the sample.

The material sequenced was PBMCs, taken before TCRalphabeta/CD19-depleted stem cell transplant. These receptors all stem from a girl aged 2 to 10 with aplastic anemia, due to receive a stem cell transplant.

This clonotype was seen repeatedly, ten times or more. The rearrangement uses TRBV5-5 and TRBJ1-4, with D maybe TRBD1 (5 bases). Germline CDR1 reads SGHKS; CDR2 reads YYEKEE (reference sequence). The CDR3 runs 14 residues. V lost 0 bases, J lost 8 bases, and 11 bases lay in between. The CDR3 loop reads CASSLGGTGEKLFF. The DNA of the CDR3 is TGTGCCAGCAGCTTGGGCGGGACTGGGGAAAAACTGTTTTTT.

This clonotype was counted only a few times. The chain couples TRBV28 to TRBJ1-1; the D gene is possibly TRBD1 (6 bases). Trimming pared 1 base from V and 11 bases from J, leaving 11 bases between. This CDR3 has 12 amino acids. Germline lookup yields CDR1 MDHEN and CDR2 SYDVKM. Here the CDR3 DNA reads TGTGCCAGCAGTTTATTAACAGGGAGGGCTTTCTTT. Its translation: CASSLLTGRAFF.

The rearrangement joins TRBV15 to TRBJ1-1, with D maybe TRBD1 (5 bases). The CDR3 sequence is 14 residues long. Germline CDR1 is LNHNV and CDR2 is YYDKDF (reference sequence). V gave up 6 bases and J gave up 0 bases, with 11 bases separating them. CDR3 in DNA: TGTGCCACCAGTATAGGGGAAGTGAACACTGAAGCTTTCTTT. It is translated as CATSIGEVNTEAFF.

The chain has TRBV7-9 and TRBJ2-7; D possibly corresponds to TRBD2 (6 bases). V was trimmed by 5 bases and J by 5 bases, leaving 13 bases between them. The CDR3 spans 13 residues. Looked up from germline, CDR1 is SEHNR and CDR2 is FQNEAQ (reference sequence). The CDR3 sequence: CASSPPRDDEQYF. CDR3 in DNA: TGTGCCAGCAGCCCCCCGCGGGACGACGAGCAGTACTTC.

This clonotype was seen many times. This CDR3 is CASSSPADEQYF. CDR3 DNA sequence: TGTGCCAGCAGCTCCCCGGCCGACGAGCAGTACTTC. The chain carries TRBV7-9 and TRBJ2-7; D uncertain. The CDR3 totals 12 residues. V lost 4 bases and J lost 5, with 9 bases in between. Germline CDR1 SEHNR, CDR2 FQNEAQ (reference sequence).

The rearrangement uses TRBV7-3 and TRBJ2-1; 8 nucleotides match TRBD2. CDR1 and CDR2 from the germline V gene are SGHTA and FQGTGA. V lost 1 base and J lost 0; bases outside the gene matches: 8. The CDR3 runs 18 residues. The CDR3 sequence: CASSLSLAGRSSYNEQFF. The CDR3 nucleotides are TGTGCCAGCAGCTTAAGTCTAGCGGGTAGGAGCTCCTACAATGAGCAGTTCTTC.

This clonotype has just a few counts. V gene TRBV4-2 combines with J gene TRBJ2-6; TRBD2 agrees at 7 bases. CDR1 and CDR2 from the germline V gene are LGHNA and YNFKEQ. The CDR3 has 19 amino acids. The trim removed 4 bases at V and 0 bases at J, leaving 12 bases unmatched. In nucleotides, the CDR3 is TGTGCCAGCAGCCCGATAAGCGGGACCCCTAGCTCTGGGGCCAACGTCCTGACTTTC. The encoded protein is CASSPISGTPSSGANVLTF.

The rearrangement uses TRBV28 and TRBJ2-5; TRBD1 matches 8 bases. The CDR3 extends over 15 amino acids. The germline gives CDR1 MDHEN, CDR2 SYDVKM. The J segment lost 4 bases and the V segment lost 0 bases, leaving 4 bases of the junction unmatched. The CDR3: CASSLWDRAGETQYF. The CDR3 DNA reads as TGTGCCAGCAGTTTATGGGACAGGGCAGGAGAGACCCAGTACTTC.

J is TRBJ1-2 and V is TRBV27; tentative D call: TRBD1 (6 bases). The V gene's germline CDR1 is MNHEY and CDR2 SMNVEV (reference sequence). The V end was cut by 6 bases, the J end by 7 bases, with 18 bases between. The CDR3 is 14 amino acids. CDR3 sequence reads: CASSQPDRSGGYTF. CDR3 bases: TGTGCCAGCAGCCAACCCGACAGGAGTGGTGGCTACACCTTC.

Details on this clonotype: This sequence may be a read error, since a much larger clone differs from it by one base. The DNA for the CDR3 is TGTGCCAGCAGTTTCCTGCTGACGACTGGCGGGCCAGATACGCAGTATTTT. Translation gives CASSFLLTTGGPDTQYF. The chain has TRBV6-2 or TRBV6-3 and TRBJ2-3, with D perhaps matching TRBD2 (5 bases). This CDR3 is built from 17 residues. Germline lookup yields CDR1 MNHEY and CDR2 SVGEGT. Trimming pared 4 bases from V and 4 bases from J, leaving 21 bases between.

CDR3 DNA: TGTGCCAGCCGAGGGTTTATGAGCAATCAGCCCCAGCATTTT. Translating gives CASRGFMSNQPQHF. The chain has TRBV28 and TRBJ1-5; no clear D gene. Germline V CDR1 and CDR2: MDHEN, SYDVKM. The CDR3 covers 14 residues. Trimming took 8 bases from V and 1 from J, leaving 12 bases between them.

Regarding this clonotype: An end of the junction does not agree with germline; a read error may underlie this. The chain is built from TRBV10-1 and TRBJ2-3, with no clear D. The length of the CDR3 is 15 residues. Germline loops: CDR1 WNHNN, CDR2 SYGVQD (reference sequence). The DNA for the CDR3 is TGCGCCAGCAGTGAGGGCAGGACCTCCACAGATACCCAGTATTTT. Encoded protein: CASSEGRTSTDTQYF.

Worth noting for this clonotype: A junction boundary mismatches the germline segment, possibly from a read error. V is TRBV27 and J is TRBJ1-2; 7 positions match TRBD1. CDR1 and CDR2 (germline): MNHEY, SMNVEV (reference sequence). The CDR3 contains 14 residues. The CDR3 bases are TGTGCCATCAGTTTATCGAGGACAGGTCGGGGCTACACCTTC. Protein sequence: CAISLSRTGRGYTF.

This clonotype was picked up a small number of times. V usage is TRBV20-1 and J usage is TRBJ2-3; 9 bases match TRBD2. Looked up from germline, CDR1 is DFQATT and CDR2 is SNEGSKA (reference sequence). V dropped 3 bases and J dropped 0; count of bases not matched to a gene: 1. This CDR3 spans 14 amino acids. As DNA, the CDR3 is TGCAGTGCTAGTACTAGCGGGAGCACAGATACGCAGTATTTT. Protein: CSASTSGSTDTQYF.

The chain carries TRBV12-3 or TRBV12-4 and TRBJ1-3; the D gene is possibly TRBD1 (6 bases). There are 14 residues in the CDR3. The germline V and J ends were trimmed by 3 bases and 6 bases, with 12 bases remaining between them. CDR3 residues: CASSFEQGINTIYF. For the CDR3, the DNA is TGTGCCAGCAGTTTTGAACAGGGAATAAACACCATATATTTT.

This clonotype was seen more than once but under ten times. V usage is TRBV7-2 and J usage is TRBJ2-7, with D perhaps given as TRBD1 or TRBD2 (6 bases each). The CDR3 loop spans 14 amino acids. V dropped 3 bases and J dropped 3 bases, with 12 bases sitting between them. Per germline, CDR1 SGHTA and CDR2 FQGNSA. The CDR3 loop reads CASSFKEGGYEQYF. CDR3 DNA sequence: TGTGCCAGCAGCTTTAAGGAGGGGGGCTACGAGCAGTACTTC.

The V gene is TRBV20-1, the J gene TRBJ1-5; TRBD1 aligns across 7 bases. J gave up 6 bases and V 4 bases, and 6 bases lay outside the gene matches. The CDR3 is 13 amino acids. Germline values: CDR1 DFQATT, CDR2 SNEGSKA (reference sequence). CDR3 protein: CSATTGPSQPQHF. The CDR3 DNA reads TGCAGTGCTACGACAGGGCCCAGTCAGCCCCAGCATTTT.

The chain links TRBV5-1 to TRBJ1-2, with TRBD1 matching over 11 bases. This CDR3 has 16 residues. Germline values: CDR1 SGHRS, CDR2 YFSETQ. V gave up 3 bases and J gave up 0 bases; unmatched junction bases: 4. As DNA, the CDR3 is TGCGCCAGCAGCTCTGGGACAGGGGGAGCTAACTATGGCTACACCTTC. As protein: CASSSGTGGANYGYTF. The variable domain in full, completed from reference TRBV5-1 and TRBJ1-2, reads KAGVTQTPRYLIKTRGQQVTLSCSPISGHRSVSWYQQTPGQGLQFLFEYFSETQRNKGNFPGRFSGRQFSNSRSEMNVSTLELGDSALYLCASSSGTGGANYGYTFGSGTRLTVV.

V gene TRBV29-1 combines with J gene TRBJ2-4; D unresolved. The CDR3 length is 14 residues. Trimming pared 5 bases from V and 3 bases from J, leaving 14 bases between. Looked up from germline, CDR1 is SQVTM and CDR2 is ANQGSEA. For the CDR3, the DNA is TGCAGCGTTACCACCTCGGATGGCAAAAACATTCAGTACTTC. As protein: CSVTTSDGKNIQYF.

This clonotype has a count of ten or more. The rearrangement uses TRBV12-3 or TRBV12-4 and TRBJ1-6, with D unclear. The CDR3 totals 13 residues. The V gene lost 6 bases and the J gene lost 13 bases, with 16 bases spanning the gap. In nucleotides, the CDR3 is TGTGCCAGCAGCCTCCCCCCGGGGATGCCCCTCCACTTT. Translated: CASSLPPGMPLHF.

The gene calls are TRBV7-4 and TRBJ2-1; 14 bases line up with TRBD2. The germline CDR1 and CDR2 sequences are SGHVT and SQSDAQ. This CDR3 is built from 16 residues. V shed 5 bases, J shed 8 bases, and the junction held 8 bases outside the gene matches. Written as DNA, the CDR3 is TGTGCCAGCAGCCGCGGGACTAGCGGGAGTTTTCATGAGCAGTTCTTC. This gives the protein CASSRGTSGSFHEQFF.